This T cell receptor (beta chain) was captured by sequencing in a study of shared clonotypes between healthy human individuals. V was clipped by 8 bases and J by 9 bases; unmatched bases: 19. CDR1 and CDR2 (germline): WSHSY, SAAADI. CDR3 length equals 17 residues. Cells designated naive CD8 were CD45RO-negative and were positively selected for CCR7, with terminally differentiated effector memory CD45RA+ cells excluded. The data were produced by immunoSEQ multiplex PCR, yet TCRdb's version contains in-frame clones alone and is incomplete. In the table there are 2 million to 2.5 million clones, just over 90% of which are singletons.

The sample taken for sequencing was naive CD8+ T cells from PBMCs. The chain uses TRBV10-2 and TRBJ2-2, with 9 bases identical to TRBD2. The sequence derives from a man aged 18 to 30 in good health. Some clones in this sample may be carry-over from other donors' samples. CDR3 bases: TGCGCCAGCTTAAGAAAGGAGGGACTAGCTCACGCCAGGGAGCTGTTTTTT. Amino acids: CASLRKEGLAHARELFF.